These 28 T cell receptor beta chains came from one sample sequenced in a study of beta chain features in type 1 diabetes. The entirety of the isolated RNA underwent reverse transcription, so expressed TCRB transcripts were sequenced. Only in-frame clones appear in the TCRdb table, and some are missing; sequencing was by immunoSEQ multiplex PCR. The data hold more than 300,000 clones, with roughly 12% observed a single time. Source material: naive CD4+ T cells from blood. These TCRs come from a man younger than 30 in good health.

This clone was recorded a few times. The CDR3 region has the DNA TGTGCCAGCAGTTACAGTAGGGGCTCCGAGCAGTACTTC. It translates to CASSYSRGSEQYF. The gene calls are TRBV27 and TRBJ2-7, with a possible D match to TRBD1 (5 bases). Trimming pared 4 bases from V and 6 bases from J, leaving 13 bases between. There are 13 residues in the CDR3. Germline assignment: CDR1 MNHEY and CDR2 SMNVEV (reference sequence).

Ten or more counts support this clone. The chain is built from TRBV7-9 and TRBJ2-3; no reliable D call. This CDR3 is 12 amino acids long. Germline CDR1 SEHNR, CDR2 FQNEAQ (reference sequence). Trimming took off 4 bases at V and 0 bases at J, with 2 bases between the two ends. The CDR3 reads CASSSSTDTQYF. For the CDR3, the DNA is TGTGCCAGCAGCTCGAGCACAGATACGCAGTATTTT.

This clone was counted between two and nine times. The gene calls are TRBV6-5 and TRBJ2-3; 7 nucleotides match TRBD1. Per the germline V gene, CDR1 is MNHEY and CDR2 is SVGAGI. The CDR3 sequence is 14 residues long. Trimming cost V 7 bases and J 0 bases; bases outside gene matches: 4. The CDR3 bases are TGTGCCAGCACCCGACAGGGTAGCACAGATACGCAGTATTTT. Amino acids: CASTRQGSTDTQYF.

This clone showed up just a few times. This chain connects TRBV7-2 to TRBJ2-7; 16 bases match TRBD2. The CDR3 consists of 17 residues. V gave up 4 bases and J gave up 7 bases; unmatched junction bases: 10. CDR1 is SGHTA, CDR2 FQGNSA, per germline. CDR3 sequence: CASSWWGLAGGPGEQYF. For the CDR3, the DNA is TGTGCCAGCAGCTGGTGGGGACTAGCGGGAGGGCCGGGGGAGCAGTACTTC.

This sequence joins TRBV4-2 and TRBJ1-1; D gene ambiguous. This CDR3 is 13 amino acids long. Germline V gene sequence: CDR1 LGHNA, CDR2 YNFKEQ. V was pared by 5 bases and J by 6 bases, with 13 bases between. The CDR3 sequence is CASSREMGSEAFF. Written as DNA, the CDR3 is TGTGCCAGCAGCAGGGAGATGGGGTCTGAAGCTTTCTTT.

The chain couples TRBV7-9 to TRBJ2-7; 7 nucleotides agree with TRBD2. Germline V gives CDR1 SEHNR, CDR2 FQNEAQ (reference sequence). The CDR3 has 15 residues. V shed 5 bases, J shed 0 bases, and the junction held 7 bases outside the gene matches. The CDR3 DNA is TGTGCCAGCAGCCATCCCGGGACTAACTCCTACGAGCAGTACTTC. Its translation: CASSHPGTNSYEQYF.

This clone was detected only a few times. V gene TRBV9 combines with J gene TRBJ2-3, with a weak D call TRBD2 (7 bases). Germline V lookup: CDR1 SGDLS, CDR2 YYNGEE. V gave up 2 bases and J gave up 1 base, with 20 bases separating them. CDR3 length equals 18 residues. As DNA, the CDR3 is TGTGCCAGCAGCGTTGGAAAGGAAGGCGGGGGCGGCACAGATACGCAGTATTTT. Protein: CASSVGKEGGGGTDTQYF.

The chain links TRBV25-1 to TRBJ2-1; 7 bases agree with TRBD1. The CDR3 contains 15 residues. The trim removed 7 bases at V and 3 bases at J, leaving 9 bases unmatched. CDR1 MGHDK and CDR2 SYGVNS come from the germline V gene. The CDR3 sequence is CASTSIRDSYNEQFF. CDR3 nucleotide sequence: TGTGCCAGCACCTCCATCCGGGACAGCTACAATGAGCAGTTCTTC.

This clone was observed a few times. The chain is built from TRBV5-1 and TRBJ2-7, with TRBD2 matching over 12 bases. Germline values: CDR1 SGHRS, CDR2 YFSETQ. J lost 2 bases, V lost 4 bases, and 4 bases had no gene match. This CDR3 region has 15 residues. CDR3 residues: CASSDGLAGPYEQYF. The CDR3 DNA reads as TGCGCCAGCAGCGACGGACTAGCGGGGCCCTACGAGCAGTACTTC.

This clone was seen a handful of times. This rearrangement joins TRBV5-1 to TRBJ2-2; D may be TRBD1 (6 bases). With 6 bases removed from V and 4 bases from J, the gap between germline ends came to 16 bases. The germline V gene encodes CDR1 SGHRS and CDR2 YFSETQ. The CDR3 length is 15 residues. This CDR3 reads CASTVTGFGTGELFF. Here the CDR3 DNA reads TGCGCCAGCACCGTAACAGGGTTTGGCACCGGGGAGCTGTTTTTT.

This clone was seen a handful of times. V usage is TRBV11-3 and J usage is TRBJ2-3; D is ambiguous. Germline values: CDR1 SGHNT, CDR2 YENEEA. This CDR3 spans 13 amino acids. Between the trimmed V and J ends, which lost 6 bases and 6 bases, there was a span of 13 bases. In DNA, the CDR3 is TGTGCCAGCAGTCGCCGACTCTGGGATACGCAGTATTTT. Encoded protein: CASSRRLWDTQYF. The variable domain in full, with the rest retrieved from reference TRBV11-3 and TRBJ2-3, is EAGVVQSPRYKIIEKKQPVAFWCNPISGHNTLYWYLQNLGQGPELLIRYENEEAVDDSQLPKDRFSAERLKGVDSTLKIQPAELGDSAVYLCASSRRLWDTQYFGPGTRLTVL.

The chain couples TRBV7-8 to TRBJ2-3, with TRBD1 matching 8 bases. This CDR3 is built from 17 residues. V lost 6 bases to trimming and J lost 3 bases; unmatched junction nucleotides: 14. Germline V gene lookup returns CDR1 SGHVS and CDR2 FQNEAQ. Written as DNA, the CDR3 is TGTGCCAGCAGACCAGACAGGGGCGCGAAGTATACAGATACGCAGTATTTT. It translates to CASRPDRGAKYTDTQYF.

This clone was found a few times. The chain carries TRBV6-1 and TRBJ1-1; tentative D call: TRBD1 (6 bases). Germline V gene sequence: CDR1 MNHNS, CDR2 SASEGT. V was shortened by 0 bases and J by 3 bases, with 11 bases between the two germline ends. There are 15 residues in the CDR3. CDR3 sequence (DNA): TGTGCCAGCAGTGAAGCGCCAGGGGCGGACACTGAAGCTTTCTTT. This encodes CASSEAPGADTEAFF.

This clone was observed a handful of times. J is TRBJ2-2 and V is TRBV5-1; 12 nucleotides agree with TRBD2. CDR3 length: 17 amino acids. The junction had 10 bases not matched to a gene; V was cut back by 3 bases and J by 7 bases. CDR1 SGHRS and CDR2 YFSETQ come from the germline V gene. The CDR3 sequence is CASSSKLTSGSIGELFF. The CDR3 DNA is TGCGCCAGCAGCTCGAAACTGACTAGCGGGAGCATCGGGGAGCTGTTTTTT.

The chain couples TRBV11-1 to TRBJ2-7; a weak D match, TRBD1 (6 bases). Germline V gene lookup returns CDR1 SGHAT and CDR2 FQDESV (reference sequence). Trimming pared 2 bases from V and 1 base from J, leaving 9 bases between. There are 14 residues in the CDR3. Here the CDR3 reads CASSLFGQSYEQYF. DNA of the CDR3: TGTGCCAGCAGCTTATTTGGACAGTCCTACGAGCAGTACTTC.

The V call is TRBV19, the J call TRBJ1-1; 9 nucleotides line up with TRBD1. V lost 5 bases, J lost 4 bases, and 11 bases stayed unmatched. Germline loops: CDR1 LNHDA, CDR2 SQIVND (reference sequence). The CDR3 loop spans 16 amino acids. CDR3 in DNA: TGTGCCAGTAGTCCCCGGGGACAGGGTCGGTTCACTGAAGCTTTCTTT. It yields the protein CASSPRGQGRFTEAFF.

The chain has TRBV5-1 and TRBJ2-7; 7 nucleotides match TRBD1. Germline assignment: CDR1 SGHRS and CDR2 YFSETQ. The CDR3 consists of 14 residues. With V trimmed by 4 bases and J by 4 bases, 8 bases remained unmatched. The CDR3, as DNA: TGCGCCAGCAGCGCCCAAGGGGGCTCATACGAGCAGTACTTC. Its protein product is CASSAQGGSYEQYF.

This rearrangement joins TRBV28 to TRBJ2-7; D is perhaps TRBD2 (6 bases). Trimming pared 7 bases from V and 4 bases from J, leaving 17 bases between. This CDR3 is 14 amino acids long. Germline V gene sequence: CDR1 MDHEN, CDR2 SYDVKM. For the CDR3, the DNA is TGTGCCAGCACTACTAGCCAGGGAGGTTACGAGCAGTACTTC. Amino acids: CASTTSQGGYEQYF.

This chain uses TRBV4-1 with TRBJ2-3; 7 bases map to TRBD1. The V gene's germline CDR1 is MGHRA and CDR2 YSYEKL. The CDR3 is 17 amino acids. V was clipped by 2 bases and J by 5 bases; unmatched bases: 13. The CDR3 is CASSQQKKTGARDTQYF. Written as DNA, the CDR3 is TGCGCCAGCAGCCAACAAAAAAAAACAGGGGCGAGAGATACGCAGTATTTT.

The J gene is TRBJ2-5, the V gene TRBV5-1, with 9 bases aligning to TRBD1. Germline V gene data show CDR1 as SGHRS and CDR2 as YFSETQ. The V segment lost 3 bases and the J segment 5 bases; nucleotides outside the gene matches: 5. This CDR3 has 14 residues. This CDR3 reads CASSSGQGFETQYF. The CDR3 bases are TGCGCCAGCAGCTCGGGACAGGGCTTTGAGACCCAGTACTTC.

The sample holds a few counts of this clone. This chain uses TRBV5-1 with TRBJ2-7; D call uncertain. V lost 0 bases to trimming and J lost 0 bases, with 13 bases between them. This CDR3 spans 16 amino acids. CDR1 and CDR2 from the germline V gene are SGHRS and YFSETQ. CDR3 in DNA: TGCGCCAGCAGCTTGGGCGCCTCACGGGTCTCCTACGAGCAGTACTTC. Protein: CASSLGASRVSYEQYF.

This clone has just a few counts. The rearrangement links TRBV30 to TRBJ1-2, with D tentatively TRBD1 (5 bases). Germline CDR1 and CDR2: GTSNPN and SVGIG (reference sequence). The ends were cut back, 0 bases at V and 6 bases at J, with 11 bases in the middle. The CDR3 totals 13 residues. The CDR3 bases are TGTGCCTGGAGTGTGTCCAGGGATCATGGCTACACCTTC. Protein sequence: CAWSVSRDHGYTF.

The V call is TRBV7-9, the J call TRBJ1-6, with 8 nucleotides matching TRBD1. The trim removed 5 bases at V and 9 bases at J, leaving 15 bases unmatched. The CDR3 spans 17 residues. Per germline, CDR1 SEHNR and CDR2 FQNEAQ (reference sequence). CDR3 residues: CASSPNGNAGGRSPLHF. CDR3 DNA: TGTGCCAGCAGCCCCAATGGTAACGCAGGGGGCCGTTCACCCCTCCACTTT. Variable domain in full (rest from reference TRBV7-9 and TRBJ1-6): DTGVSQNPRHKITKRGQNVTFRCDPISEHNRLYWYRQTLGQGPEFLTYFQNEAQLEKSRLLSDRFSAERPKGSFSTLEIQRTEQGDSAMYLCASSPNGNAGGRSPLHFGNGTRLTVT.

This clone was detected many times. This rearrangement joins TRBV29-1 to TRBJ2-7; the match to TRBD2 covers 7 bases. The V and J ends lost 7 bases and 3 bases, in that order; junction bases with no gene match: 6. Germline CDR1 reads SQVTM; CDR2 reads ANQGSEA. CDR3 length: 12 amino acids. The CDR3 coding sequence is TGCAGCGCCCAGCGGGGTCACTACGAGCAGTACTTC. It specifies CSAQRGHYEQYF.

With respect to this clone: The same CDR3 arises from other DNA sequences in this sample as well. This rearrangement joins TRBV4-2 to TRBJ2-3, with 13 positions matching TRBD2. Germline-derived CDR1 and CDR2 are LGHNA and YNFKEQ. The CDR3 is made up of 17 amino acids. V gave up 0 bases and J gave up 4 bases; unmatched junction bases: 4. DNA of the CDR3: TGTGCCAGCAGCCAAGAAACTAGCGGGGGGGCCGCAGATACGCAGTATTTT. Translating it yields CASSQETSGGAADTQYF.

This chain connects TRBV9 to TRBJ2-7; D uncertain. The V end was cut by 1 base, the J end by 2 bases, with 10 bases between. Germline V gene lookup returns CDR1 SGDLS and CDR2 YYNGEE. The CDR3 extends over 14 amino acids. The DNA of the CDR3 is TGTGCCAGCAGCGTATCAACCGGAGCCTACGAGCAGTACTTC. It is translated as CASSVSTGAYEQYF.

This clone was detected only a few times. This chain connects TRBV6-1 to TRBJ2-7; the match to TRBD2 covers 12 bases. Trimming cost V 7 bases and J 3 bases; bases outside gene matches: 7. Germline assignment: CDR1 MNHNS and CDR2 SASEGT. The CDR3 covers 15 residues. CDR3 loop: CASTPTSGGYYEQYF. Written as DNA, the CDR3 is TGTGCCAGCACCCCGACTAGCGGGGGATACTACGAGCAGTACTTC.

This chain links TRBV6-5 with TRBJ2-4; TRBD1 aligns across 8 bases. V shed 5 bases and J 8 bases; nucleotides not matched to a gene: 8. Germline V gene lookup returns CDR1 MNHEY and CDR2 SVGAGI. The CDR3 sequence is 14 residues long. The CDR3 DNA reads TGTGCCAGCAGTCCAGGACAGGGTTTCGACATTCAGTACTTC. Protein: CASSPGQGFDIQYF.